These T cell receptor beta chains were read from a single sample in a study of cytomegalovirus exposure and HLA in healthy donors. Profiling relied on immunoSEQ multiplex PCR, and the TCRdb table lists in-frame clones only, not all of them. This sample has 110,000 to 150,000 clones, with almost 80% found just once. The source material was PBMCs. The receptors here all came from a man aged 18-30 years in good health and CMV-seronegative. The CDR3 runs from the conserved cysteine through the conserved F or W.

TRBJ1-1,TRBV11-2,CASSPLTGRHTEAFF
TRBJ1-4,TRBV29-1,CSVGILGTGADEKLFF
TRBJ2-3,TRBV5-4,CASSLDTDTQYF
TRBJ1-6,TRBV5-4,CASSIDSHNSPLHF
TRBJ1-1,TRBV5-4,CASSLGQLPPTF
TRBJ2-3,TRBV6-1,CASTDPDTQYF
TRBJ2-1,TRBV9,CASSIGTGAYNEQFF
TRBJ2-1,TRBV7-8,CASSLVRGFYGYNEQFF
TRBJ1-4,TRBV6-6,CASSYFGPQAGEKLFF
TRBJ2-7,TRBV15,CATSRDTGGGYEQYF
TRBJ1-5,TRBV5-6,CASRSGPGEVYQPQHF
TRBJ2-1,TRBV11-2,CASSSFGDRVSYEQFF
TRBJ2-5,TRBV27,CASSQSGTGDDQYF
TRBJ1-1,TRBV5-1,CASSLGGNTEAFF
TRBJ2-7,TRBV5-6,CASSSYGQGAPGLYEQYF
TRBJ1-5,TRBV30,CAWSVGGNQPQHF
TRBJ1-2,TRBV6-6,CASSLTSNYGYTF
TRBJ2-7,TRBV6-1,CASSDSRDRATYEQYF
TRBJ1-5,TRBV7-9,CASSLGDQPQHF
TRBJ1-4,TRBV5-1,CASSFGRDTSEKLFF
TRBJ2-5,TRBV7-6,CASSLPGDLGETQYF
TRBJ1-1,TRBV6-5,CASSYSGWETEAFF